The next 15 T cell receptor beta chains were all read from a single sample in a study of blood T cells in healthy people across ages. Then a second PCR, running about 6 to 12 cycles, was carried out with a sample-barcoded 5' primer and a J-beta primer mix. TCRdb reprocessed the 5' RACE reads via MiXCR and lists one record per CDR3 protein. Counted here are some 710,000 distinct CDR3 sequences, around 45% occurring once; the ten biggest clones make up 18%. The specimen was blood. Receptors originate from a man older than 75 in good health.

In its sample, this clonotype was seen a few times. The chain carries TRBV6-4 and TRBJ2-1, with D possibly TRBD1 on 6 matching bases. Germline values: CDR1 MRHNA, CDR2 SNTAGT. Trimming shortened V by 5 bases and J by 3 bases, and 14 bases separated the two germline ends. The CDR3 spans 15 residues. CDR3 amino acids: CASSSGGPIYNEQFF. The CDR3 nucleotides read TGTGCCAGCAGTTCTGGGGGCCCGATCTACAATGAGCAGTTCTTC.

The gene calls are TRBV24-1 and TRBJ2-7; 8 nucleotides line up with TRBD1. The germline CDR1 and CDR2 sequences are KGHDR and SFDVKD. J was trimmed by 7 bases and V by 0 bases; bases with no gene match: 7. This CDR3 is 15 amino acids long. CDR3 loop: CATSDLTGGGHEQYF. The CDR3 DNA sequence: TGTGCCACCAGTGATTTGACAGGGGGTGGACATGAGCAGTACTTC.

This clonotype was counted between two and nine times. The chain combines TRBV20-1 with TRBJ2-1; D is ambiguous. The V end was cut by 0 bases, the J end by 4 bases, with 10 bases between. Germline V gives CDR1 DFQATT, CDR2 SNEGSKA (reference sequence). The CDR3 runs 14 residues. CDR3 sequence (DNA): TGCAGTGCTAGAGAAGGCAGTGTATACAATGAGCAGTTCTTC. Amino acids: CSAREGSVYNEQFF.

Remarks on this clonotype: This CDR3 is missing its conserved last phenylalanine or tryptophan, likely due to a read error. V usage is TRBV6-2 or TRBV6-3 and J usage is TRBJ2-7; TRBD2 matches at 8 bases. This CDR3 contains 13 residues. Germline loops: CDR1 MNHEY, CDR2 SVGEGT. Unmatched junction bases numbered 7, after V lost 6 bases and J lost 6 bases. As DNA, the CDR3 is TGTGCCAGCAGAGCCGGGAGGGCCAGCGAGCAGTACTTA. Amino acid sequence: CASRAGRASEQYL.

This clonotype appeared a few times. Here the CDR3 DNA reads TGTGCCAGCAGCGACATAAGGGGTGAAGCTTTCTTT. It codes for CASSDIRGEAFF. The chain joins TRBV12-3 or TRBV12-4 to TRBJ1-1; perhaps TRBD1 as D (5 bases). Trimming removed 6 bases at V and 7 bases at J, with 12 bases between. The CDR3 length is 12 residues.

The chain carries TRBV6-6 and TRBJ2-4; D possibly uses TRBD1 or TRBD2 (5 bases each). The DNA matches TRBJ2-7 better at its end, which makes the J call doubtful. CDR3 size: 13 residues. CDR1 and CDR2 (germline): MNHNY, SVGAGI (reference sequence). CDR3 region: CASSYGTPYEQYF. The CDR3 DNA is TGTGCCAGCAGTTACGGGACCCCCTACGAGCAGTACTTC.

This clonotype was seen only a few times. V usage is TRBV18 and J usage is TRBJ2-1; the D gene could be TRBD1 or TRBD2 (5 bases each). Germline CDR1 KGHSH, CDR2 LQKENI. CDR3 size: 13 residues. Trimming removed 5 bases at V and 9 bases at J, with 14 bases between. CDR3 nucleotide sequence: TGTGCCAGCTCAGGGGACCCGGGCGGTGAGCAGTTCTTC. Residues: CASSGDPGGEQFF.

The chain carries TRBV20-1 and TRBJ1-1; TRBD1 might be the D (6 bases). Between the trimmed V and J ends, which lost 1 base and 4 bases, there was a span of 13 bases. Germline-derived CDR1 and CDR2 are DFQATT and SNEGSKA (reference sequence). The CDR3 runs 14 residues. The CDR3 spells CSARAGGPGTEAFF. The DNA of the CDR3 is TGCAGTGCTAGAGCCGGGGGGCCCGGCACTGAAGCTTTCTTT.

V usage is TRBV20-1 and J usage is TRBJ2-4, with D unclear. The last part of the DNA fits TRBJ2-7 better; the J call may be wrong. The CDR3 is 11 residues long. CDR1 DFQATT and CDR2 SNEGSKA come from the germline V gene (reference sequence). CDR3 nucleotides: TGCAGTGCCGGAGTAGACTACGAGCAGTACTTC. Translating it yields CSAGVDYEQYF.

This chain connects TRBV7-2 to TRBJ2-2; TRBD2 aligns across 10 bases. This CDR3 contains 16 residues. The J segment lost 7 bases and the V segment lost 6 bases, leaving 11 bases of the junction unmatched. The germline V gene encodes CDR1 SGHTA and CDR2 FQGNSA. CDR3 in amino acids: CASRSGASGSGGELFF. CDR3 nucleotide sequence: TGTGCCAGCAGATCAGGGGCTAGCGGGAGTGGCGGGGAGCTGTTTTTT. Variable domain in full (rest from reference TRBV7-2 and TRBJ2-2): GAGVSQSPSNKVTEKGKDVELRCDPISGHTALYWYRQSLGQGLEFLIYFQGNSAPDKSGLPSDRFSAERTGGSVSTLTIQRTQQEDSAVYLCASRSGASGSGGELFFGEGSRLTVL.

This clonotype has ten or more counts. This chain connects TRBV28 to TRBJ2-7, with 9 bases aligning to TRBD2. CDR1 is MDHEN and CDR2 is SYDVKM in the germline V gene. CDR3 length: 13 amino acids. The V gene end was trimmed by 5 bases and the J gene end by 12 bases; junction bases not matched to a gene: 11. The CDR3: CASSGGLAGSWYF. Written as DNA, the CDR3 is TGTGCCAGCAGTGGGGGGCTAGCGGGAAGTTGGTACTTC. Filled out from reference TRBV28 and TRBJ2-7, the complete variable domain reads DVKVTQSSRYLVKRTGEKVFLECVQDMDHENMFWYRQDPGLGLRLIYFSYDVKMKEKGDIPEGYSVSREKKERFSLILESASTNQTSMYLCASSGGLAGSWYFGPGTRLTVT.

The chain carries TRBV28 and TRBJ2-1; 10 positions agree with TRBD2. This CDR3 has 14 residues. Germline V gene lookup returns CDR1 MDHEN and CDR2 SYDVKM. J was trimmed by 9 bases and V by 7 bases; bases with no gene match: 9. Here the CDR3 DNA reads TGTGCCAGCACTACAGCGGGAGGGCCTTTTGAGCAGTTCTTC. Translated, it gives CASTTAGGPFEQFF.

The chain joins TRBV5-1 to TRBJ1-6; 10 bases line up with TRBD1. V lost 3 bases, J lost 7 bases, and 4 bases stayed unmatched. The germline V gene has CDR1 SGHRS and CDR2 YFSETQ. This CDR3 has 15 residues. The CDR3 sequence is CASSSEDRGNSPLHF. DNA for the CDR3: TGCGCCAGCAGCTCCGAGGACAGGGGGAATTCACCCCTCCACTTT.

V usage is TRBV6-1 and J usage is TRBJ2-1; no reliable D call. Judging by the DNA end, TRBJ2-7 fits better; the J call may be wrong. CDR1 is MNHNS and CDR2 is SASEGT in the germline V gene. There are 15 residues in the CDR3. In DNA, the CDR3 is TGTGCCAGCAGTTATTCATCGAGCTCCTACAATGAGCAGTACTTC. It specifies CASSYSSSSYNEQYF.

This clonotype was seen repeatedly, ten times or more. The chain is built from TRBV7-8 and TRBJ1-2; TRBD1 matches at 9 bases. Germline V gene lookup returns CDR1 SGHVS and CDR2 FQNEAQ. J was trimmed by 4 bases and V by 1 base; bases with no gene match: 4. This CDR3 region has 15 residues. The chain's CDR3 is CASSLDRGLTYGYTF. For the CDR3, the DNA is TGTGCCAGCAGCTTAGACAGGGGGCTTACCTATGGCTACACCTTC. Filled out from reference TRBV7-8 and TRBJ1-2, the complete variable domain reads GAGVSQSPRYKVAKRGQDVALRCDPISGHVSLFWYQQALGQGPEFLTYFQNEAQLDKSGLPSDRFFAERPEGSVSTLKIQRTQQEDSAVYLCASSLDRGLTYGYTFGSGTRLTVV.